This TCR beta chain was sequenced during a study of cytomegalovirus exposure and HLA in healthy donors (dated by TCRdb to the late 2010s). Looking at the study overall: According to an earlier analysis of several hundred of the donors, 150 million to 200 million T cells yielded 90 million to 140 million unique TCR beta sequences and 250 to 350 Gb of sequence data. An early release that covered about 600 HLA-typed donors contained approximately 300 gigabases of sequencing data and 85 million to 100 million unique TCR sequences. Of the roughly 400 genotyped donors, 65% to 90% fell in the genetic ancestry cluster associated with self-reported Caucasian donors. The aim of the study was to test whether cataloging public T cell receptors could identify signatures of past pathogen exposure. The study profiled the T cell repertoires of approximately 700 subjects by immunosequencing and related them to cytomegalovirus serostatus. Along with the approximately 700-subject first cohort, a separate validation cohort of more than 90 different subjects was used. The study combined high-throughput TCR immunosequencing, statistical association of individual TCRs with disease status, and machine learning to predict cytomegalovirus infection status. A later analysis re-analyzed previously published TCR beta repertoires from roughly 600 donors and added high-resolution HLA genotyping to study TCR occurrence patterns. In the later analysis, no new phenotypic data were used to find candidate immune exposures; instead, reliance was placed on TCR beta sequences and their occurrence across donors. To decide whether each TCR beta V gene segment behaved as functional or pseudogenic, an earlier analysis of 587 of the donors relied on high-throughput TCR beta sequencing. Donor age, sex, ethnicity and CMV serostatus were compiled alongside the repertoire data. A later genetic analysis took genome-wide SNP genotypes for about three fifths of the roughly 670 donors and used that subset as a discovery cohort. Every repertoire in the discovery cohort had been generated on one and the same sequencing platform. Both class I and class II loci were covered by HLA typing, at four-digit resolution. The number of donors typed differed by locus, with roughly 620-630 for A, B, C, DRB1 and DQB1, roughly 520 for DQA1, over 600 for DPA1, and some 440 for DPB1. Roughly 5 DR-DQ haplotypes were handled as single units for association and clustering because linkage in the cohort was strong. Among 398 genotyped donors of the cohort, an average of about 240,000 unique TCR beta nucleotide sequences were sequenced per donor, around 20% of them non-productive.

For this clone: The antigen it recognizes is unknown. Nothing much larger sits one base from this clone, and base qualities are not available.

To prepare the library, the immunoSEQ multiplex PCR assay was applied. For the multiplex PCR, a mixture combining 60 forward primers for TCR Vbeta segments and 13 reverse primers for TCR Jbeta segments was used. Amplification of the CDR3 region of rearranged TCR beta genes was performed with a multiplex PCR assay on genomic DNA. Amplified TCR beta libraries were sequenced as 87-base-pair reads on the Illumina HiSeq System. As for the original processing: In a later analysis, roughly 80 million unique TCR beta chains were counted across the 650 to 700 repertoires, and roughly 11 million of these chains were shared by at least two donors. Raw reads were error-corrected and collapsed into unique sequences with a nearest-neighbor algorithm that merged closely related sequences to remove PCR and sequencing errors. Alignment of CDR3 sequences to IMGT reference sequences was used to assign V, D and J gene segments. For a sequence to be retained, a match of at least six nucleotides was required to both a V gene segment and a J gene segment. Rearrangements were classified as productive when the CDR3 lacked stop codons and remained in frame with V and J, and all other rearrangements were classified as non-productive. Following IMGT convention, CDR3 was defined as the stretch from the second conserved V-encoded cysteine to the conserved J-encoded phenylalanine. In an earlier analysis of more than 550 of the donors, sequences lacking an unambiguous match to a single V gene segment were excluded. An earlier analysis of 500 to 700 of the donors classified V segments as functional when productive rearrangements were above 56.7% and as segregating when the standard deviation between donors was above 5%. A statistical classification framework was built for diagnosing cytomegalovirus status from the catalog of TCR beta chain sequences. V and J gene assignment, in a later analysis, came from comparing TCR nucleotide sequences with IMGT/GENE-DB human TR gene sequences. The TCRdist pipeline was used in a later analysis to assign CDR3 sequences and most-parsimonious VDJ recombination scenarios. In a later analysis, each TCR beta chain was defined by its CDR3 amino acid sequence together with its V-gene family, and reads lacking a unique V-gene family were excluded. A later analysis removed 550 to 650 highly shared, low-generation-probability nucleotide sequences to deal with suspected cross-contamination and a sequencing artifact. For each public chain, a later analysis derived a clonal expansion index from normalized ranks of inferred template counts within each repertoire. In a later analysis, generation probabilities were computed using a VDJ recombination model fitted to out-of-frame rearrangements, and the results were checked against IGoR. In a later analysis, TCR-TCR, TCR-HLA and TCR-CMV co-occurrence was scored with hypergeometric tests, and a repertoire-size bias correction was applied to TCR pairs. In a later analysis, false discovery rates were estimated by permuting HLA or CMV assignments 20 times. In a later analysis, co-occurring TCRs were grouped using DBSCAN, and TCRdist sequence similarity was added for clustering within HLA-allele-positive subsets. For co-occurrence clustering, repertoires with fewer than 30,000 or more than 120,000 public chains were excluded, along with four to six repertoires with anomalous nucleotide sharing. TCRdb provides this immuneACCESS table in a form limited to in-frame rearrangements. Some clones are lacking; in checked studies, under half of them reflect an unresolved V gene, and why the rest are absent is not known. V and J calls and clone size are given by that table; D and trimming were obtained from the DNA. In this sample the table shows some 190,000 clones, approximately 84% of which occur a single time. The ten largest clones take up approximately 1.3% of the sample.

The research as a whole found: In a later analysis, most CMV-associated TCR beta chains were found to appear HLA-restricted, with HLA associations seemingly driven largely by CMV exposure. Only TCR beta chains were sequenced in this cohort, and the absence of alpha or paired-chain data limited detectable features. In a later analysis, 15,000 to 20,000 TCR beta sequences were associated with specific HLA alleles at a false discovery rate of 0.05. Because HLA typing was unavailable for some donors at each locus, only the typed subset was used in association tests. Correlated functional status among segregating V segments might reflect linkage disequilibrium, but an unknown experimental factor could not be ruled out. The study gave a list of under 200 TCR beta chains associated with cytomegalovirus. Because the 87-base-pair reads could not distinguish some IMGT-functional V segments, including TRBV6-2 and TRBV6-3, those segments were excluded. The sequencing pipeline was judged likely to have produced a cluster of highly shared sequence variants as a technical artifact. While some public TCRs were present in many individuals, most TCR sequences turned up only very rarely across donors. A few of the identified cytomegalovirus-associated TCR beta chains were confirmed in vitro to be specific for cytomegalovirus antigens. Cytomegalovirus status was reported to be diagnosed by the classifier with high specificity and sensitivity in both the original and validation cohorts. Around 16 rarely observed V segments, including chromosome 9 orphons, were excluded from the earlier analysis of just under 600 of the donors because counts were too low. The authors suggested that the approach could potentially be generalized to other disease states and immunological phenotypes. A later analysis found that TCR association rates varied across HLA loci, with DRB1 alleles showing the most associated TCRs and HLA-C alleles the fewest. The presence/absence analyses assumed that sequencing depth was roughly uniform across donors, and that assumption may not be true. According to a later analysis, parvovirus B19, influenza, CMV and Epstein-Barr virus appeared linked to several top co-occurrence clusters. According to a later genetic analysis, donors in an Asian-associated ancestry cluster had fewer N-insertions in productive TCRs than the approximately 630-donor mean. In an earlier analysis of around 600 of the donors, most TCR beta V segments appeared in productive rearrangements about 87% or about 30% of the time, broadly matching IMGT annotations. A further reported finding was that TCR beta sequences accurately predicted the HLA-A and HLA-B alleles for most subjects in the first cohort. In a later analysis, HLA-associated TCR beta chains were found to be more clonally expanded and to have lower generation probabilities than equally common non-associated chains. A later genetic analysis associated a missense DCLRE1C variant with V-gene and J-gene trimming of TCR beta chains, and an independent cohort replicated the association. Immune exposure information for the cohort was limited to CMV serostatus. Assigning TCR associations to individual alleles was difficult when HLA alleles, especially DR and DQ, strongly co-occurred.

The cohort comprised some 730 healthy bone marrow donors. Cohort members were all nominally healthy when sampled, although unrecorded immune exposures were likely present. The donor was CMV seropositive and belonged to the group of some 290 seropositive cohort members. A peripheral blood sample was collected from each donor, and TCR beta sequencing was performed on peripheral blood mononuclear cells. Genomic DNA was extracted from the blood cell samples with the Qiagen DNeasy Blood Extraction Kit. The V and J ends are trimmed by 6 bases and 6 bases, leaving 12 bases between them. Including cysteine and phenylalanine, the CDR3 has 12 amino acids. Only the CDR3 DNA stays, 36 bases, in frame from base 1. Reading the germline V gene gives CDR1 SNHLY and CDR2 FYNNEI.

The sample comprised PBMCs. The rearrangement joined TRBV2 to TRBJ2-7; TRBD2 is possibly the D segment (5 matching bases). This clonotype was obtained from a girl aged 10-17 years in good health and CMV-seropositive. The bases read TGTGCCAGCAGCGTGGACTCCCTCGAGCAGTACTTC. Its protein product is CASSVDSLEQYF.